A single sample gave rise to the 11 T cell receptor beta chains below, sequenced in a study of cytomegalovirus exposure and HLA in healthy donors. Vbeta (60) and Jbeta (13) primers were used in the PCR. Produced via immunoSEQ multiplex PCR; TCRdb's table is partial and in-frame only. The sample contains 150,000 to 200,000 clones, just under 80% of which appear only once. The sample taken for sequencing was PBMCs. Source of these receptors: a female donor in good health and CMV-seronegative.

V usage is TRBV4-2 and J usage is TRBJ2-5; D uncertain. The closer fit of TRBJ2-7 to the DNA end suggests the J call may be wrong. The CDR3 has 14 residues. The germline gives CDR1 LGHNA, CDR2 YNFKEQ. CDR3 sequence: CASSQDWRAPEQYF. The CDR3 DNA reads TGTGCCAGCAGCCAAGATTGGCGAGCGCCCGAGCAGTACTTC.

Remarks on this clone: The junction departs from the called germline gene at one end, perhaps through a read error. Here the CDR3 DNA reads TGTGCCAGCAGCTTAGGGGCAGTCAACTTC. It specifies CASSLGAVNF. V usage is TRBV7-9 and J usage is TRBJ1-2; D is uncertain. Germline V lookup: CDR1 SEHNR, CDR2 FQNEAQ (reference sequence). This CDR3 spans 10 amino acids.

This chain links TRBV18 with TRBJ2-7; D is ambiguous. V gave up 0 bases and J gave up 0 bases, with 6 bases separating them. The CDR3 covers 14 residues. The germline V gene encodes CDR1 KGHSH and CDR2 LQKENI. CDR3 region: CASSPPYGSYEQYF. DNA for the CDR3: TGTGCCAGCTCACCACCGTACGGCTCCTACGAGCAGTACTTC.

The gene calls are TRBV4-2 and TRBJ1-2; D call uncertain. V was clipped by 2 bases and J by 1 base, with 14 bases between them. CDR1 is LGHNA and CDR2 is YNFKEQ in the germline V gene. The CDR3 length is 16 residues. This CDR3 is CASSQFSRRDNYGYTF. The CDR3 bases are TGTGCCAGCAGCCAATTCTCCCGACGGGATAACTATGGCTACACCTTC.

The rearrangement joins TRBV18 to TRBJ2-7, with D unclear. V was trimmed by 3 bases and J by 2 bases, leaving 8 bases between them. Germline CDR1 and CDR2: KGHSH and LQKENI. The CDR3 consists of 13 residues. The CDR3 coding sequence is TGTGCCAGCTCACCGAGGCAGACCTACGAGCAGTACTTC. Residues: CASSPRQTYEQYF.

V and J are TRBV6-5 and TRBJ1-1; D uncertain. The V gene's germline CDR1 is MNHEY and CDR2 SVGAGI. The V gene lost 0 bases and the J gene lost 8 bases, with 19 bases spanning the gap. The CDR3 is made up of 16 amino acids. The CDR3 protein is CASSYSEVSTLSEAFF. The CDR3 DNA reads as TGTGCCAGCAGTTACTCTGAAGTTTCTACGTTGTCGGAAGCTTTCTTT.

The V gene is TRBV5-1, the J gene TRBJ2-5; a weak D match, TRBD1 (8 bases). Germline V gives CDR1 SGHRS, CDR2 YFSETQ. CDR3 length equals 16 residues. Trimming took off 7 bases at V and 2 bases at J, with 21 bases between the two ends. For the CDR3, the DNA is TGCGCCAGCCGCACAGGGGGGGCAGGGGGGCAAGAGACCCAGTACTTC. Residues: CASRTGGAGGQETQYF.

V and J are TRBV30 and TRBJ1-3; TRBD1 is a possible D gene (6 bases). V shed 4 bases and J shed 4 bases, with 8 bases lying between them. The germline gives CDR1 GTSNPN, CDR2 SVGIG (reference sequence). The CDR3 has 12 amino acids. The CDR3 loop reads CAWTGVGNTIYF. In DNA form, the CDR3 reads TGTGCCTGGACAGGGGTAGGAAACACCATATATTTT.

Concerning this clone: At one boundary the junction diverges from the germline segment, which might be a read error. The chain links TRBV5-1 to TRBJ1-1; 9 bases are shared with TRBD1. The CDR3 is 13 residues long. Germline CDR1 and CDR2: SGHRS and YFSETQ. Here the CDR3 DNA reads TGCGCCAGCAGCTTGGAAGGGACAGGGTTGACAAAGTTT. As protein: CASSLEGTGLTKF.

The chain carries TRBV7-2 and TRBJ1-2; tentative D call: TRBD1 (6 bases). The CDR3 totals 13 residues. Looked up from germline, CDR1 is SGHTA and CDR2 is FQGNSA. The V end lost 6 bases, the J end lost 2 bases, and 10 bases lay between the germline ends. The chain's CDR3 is CASRVQGNYGYTF. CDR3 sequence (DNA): TGTGCCAGCAGAGTACAGGGCAACTATGGCTACACCTTC. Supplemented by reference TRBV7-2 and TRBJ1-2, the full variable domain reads GAGVSQSPSNKVTEKGKDVELRCDPISGHTALYWYRQSLGQGLEFLIYFQGNSAPDKSGLPSDRFSAERTGGSVSTLTIQRTQQEDSAVYLCASRVQGNYGYTFGSGTRLTVV.

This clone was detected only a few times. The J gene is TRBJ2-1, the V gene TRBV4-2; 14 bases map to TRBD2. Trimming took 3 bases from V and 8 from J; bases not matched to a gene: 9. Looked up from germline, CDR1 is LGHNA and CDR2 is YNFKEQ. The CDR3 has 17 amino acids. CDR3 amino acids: CASSQGTSGSGGHEQFF. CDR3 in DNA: TGTGCCAGCAGCCAGGGGACTAGCGGGAGCGGGGGCCATGAGCAGTTCTTC.